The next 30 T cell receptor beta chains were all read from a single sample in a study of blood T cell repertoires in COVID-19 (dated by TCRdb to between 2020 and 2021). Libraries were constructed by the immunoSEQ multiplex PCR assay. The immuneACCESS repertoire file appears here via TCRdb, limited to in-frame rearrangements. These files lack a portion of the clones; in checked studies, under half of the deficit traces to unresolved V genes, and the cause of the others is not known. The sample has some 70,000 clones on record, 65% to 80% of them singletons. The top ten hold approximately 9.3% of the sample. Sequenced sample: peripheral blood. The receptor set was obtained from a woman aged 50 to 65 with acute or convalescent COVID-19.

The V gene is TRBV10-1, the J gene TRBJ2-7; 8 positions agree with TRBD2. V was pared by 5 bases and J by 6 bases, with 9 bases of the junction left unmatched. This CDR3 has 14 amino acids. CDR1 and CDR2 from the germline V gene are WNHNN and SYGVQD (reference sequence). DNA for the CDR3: TGCGCCAGCAGTTCCGGGACTAGTTCGCGCGAGCAGTACTTC. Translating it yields CASSSGTSSREQYF.

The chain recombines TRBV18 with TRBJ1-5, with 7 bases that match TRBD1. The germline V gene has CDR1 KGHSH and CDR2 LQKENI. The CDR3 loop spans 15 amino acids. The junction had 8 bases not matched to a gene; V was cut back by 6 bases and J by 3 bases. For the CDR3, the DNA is TGTGCCAGCTCGTCCGGGACAGCGAACAATCAGCCCCAGCATTTT. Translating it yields CASSSGTANNQPQHF.

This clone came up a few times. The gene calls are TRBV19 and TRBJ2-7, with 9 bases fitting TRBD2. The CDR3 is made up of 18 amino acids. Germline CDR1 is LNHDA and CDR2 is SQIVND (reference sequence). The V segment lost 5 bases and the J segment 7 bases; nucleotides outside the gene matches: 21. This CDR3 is CASSPRWLAGSSTGEQYF. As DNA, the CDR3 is TGTGCCAGTAGTCCGAGGTGGCTAGCGGGGTCCTCTACGGGGGAGCAGTACTTC.

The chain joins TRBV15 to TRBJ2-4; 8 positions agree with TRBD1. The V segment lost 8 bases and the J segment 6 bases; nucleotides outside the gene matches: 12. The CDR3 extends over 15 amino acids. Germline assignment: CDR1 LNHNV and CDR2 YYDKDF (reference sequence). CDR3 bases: TGTGCCACCCAGAGGGGCAGGGGGCCGGTAAACATTCAGTACTTC. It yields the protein CATQRGRGPVNIQYF.

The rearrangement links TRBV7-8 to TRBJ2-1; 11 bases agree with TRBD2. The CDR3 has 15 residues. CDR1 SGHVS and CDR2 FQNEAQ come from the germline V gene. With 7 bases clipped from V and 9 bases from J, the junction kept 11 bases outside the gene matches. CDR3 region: CASTGGGLAVTEQFF. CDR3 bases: TGTGCCAGCACCGGCGGGGGACTAGCGGTCACTGAGCAGTTCTTC.

The CDR3 sequence is CASSALGAERGNTIYF. As DNA, the CDR3 is TGTGCCAGCAGTGCCCTAGGGGCGGAGAGGGGAAACACCATATATTTT. The chain uses TRBV27 and TRBJ1-3, with a weak D call TRBD1 (5 bases). This CDR3 region has 16 residues. The germline V gene encodes CDR1 MNHEY and CDR2 SMNVEV (reference sequence). V lost 5 bases and J 4 bases, leaving 18 bases between the germline ends.

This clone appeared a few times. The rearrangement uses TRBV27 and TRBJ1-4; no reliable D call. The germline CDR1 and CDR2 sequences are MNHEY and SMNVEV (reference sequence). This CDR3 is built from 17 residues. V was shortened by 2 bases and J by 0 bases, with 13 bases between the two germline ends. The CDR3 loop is CASSLTVSTATNEKLFF. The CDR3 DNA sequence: TGTGCCAGCAGTTTAACGGTGTCTACGGCAACTAATGAAAAACTGTTTTTT.

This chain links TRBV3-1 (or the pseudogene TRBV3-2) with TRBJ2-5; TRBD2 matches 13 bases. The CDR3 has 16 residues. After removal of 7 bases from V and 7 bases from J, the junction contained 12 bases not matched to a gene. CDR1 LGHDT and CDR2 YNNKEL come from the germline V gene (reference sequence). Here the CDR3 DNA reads TGTGCCAGCACCGACCTACTAGCGGGGGGGCCAGCGACCCAGTACTTC. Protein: CASTDLLAGGPATQYF.

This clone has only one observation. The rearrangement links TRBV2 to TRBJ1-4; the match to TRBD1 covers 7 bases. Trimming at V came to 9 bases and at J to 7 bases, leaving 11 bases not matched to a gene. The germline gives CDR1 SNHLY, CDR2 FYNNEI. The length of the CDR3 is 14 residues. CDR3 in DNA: TGTGCCAGTACAGACAGGGACGGGTTTGAAAAACTGTTTTTT. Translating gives CASTDRDGFEKLFF.

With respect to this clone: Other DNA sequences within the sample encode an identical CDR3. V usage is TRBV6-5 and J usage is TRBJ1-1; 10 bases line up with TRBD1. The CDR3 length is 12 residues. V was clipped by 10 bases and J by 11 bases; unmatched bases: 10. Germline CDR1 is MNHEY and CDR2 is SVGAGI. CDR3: CATRTGGREAFF. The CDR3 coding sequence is TGTGCCACAAGGACAGGGGGAAGAGAGGCTTTCTTT.

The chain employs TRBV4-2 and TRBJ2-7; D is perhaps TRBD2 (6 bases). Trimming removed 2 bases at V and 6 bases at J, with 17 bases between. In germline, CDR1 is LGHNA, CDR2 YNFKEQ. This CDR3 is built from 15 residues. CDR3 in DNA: TGTGCCAGCAGCCAACCTCAGGAGGGACCGGTCGAGCAGTACTTC. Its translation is CASSQPQEGPVEQYF.

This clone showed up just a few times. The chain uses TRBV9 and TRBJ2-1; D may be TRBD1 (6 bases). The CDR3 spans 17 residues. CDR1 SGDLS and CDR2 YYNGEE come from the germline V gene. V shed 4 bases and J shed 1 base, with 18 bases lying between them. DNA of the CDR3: TGTGCCAGCAGCCCTAGAGTCACAGGGTGGTCCTACAATGAGCAGTTCTTC. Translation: CASSPRVTGWSYNEQFF.

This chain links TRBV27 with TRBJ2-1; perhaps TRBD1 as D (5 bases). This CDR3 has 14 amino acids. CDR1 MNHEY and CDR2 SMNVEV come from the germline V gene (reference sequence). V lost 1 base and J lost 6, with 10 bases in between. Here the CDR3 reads CASSLLGARNEQFF. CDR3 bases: TGTGCCAGCAGTTTATTAGGGGCTCGCAATGAGCAGTTCTTC.

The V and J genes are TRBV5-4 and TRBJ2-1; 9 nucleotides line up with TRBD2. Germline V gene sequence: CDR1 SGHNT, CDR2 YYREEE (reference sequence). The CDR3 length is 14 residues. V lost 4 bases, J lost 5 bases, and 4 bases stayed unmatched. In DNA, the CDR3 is TGTGCCAGCAGCCTCTGGACTAGCGACAATGAGCAGTTCTTC. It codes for CASSLWTSDNEQFF.

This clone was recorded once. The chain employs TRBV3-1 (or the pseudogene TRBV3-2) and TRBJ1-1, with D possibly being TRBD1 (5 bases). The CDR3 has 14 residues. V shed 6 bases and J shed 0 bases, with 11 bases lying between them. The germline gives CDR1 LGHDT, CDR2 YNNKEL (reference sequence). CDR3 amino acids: CASSPTAMNTEAFF. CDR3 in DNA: TGTGCCAGCAGTCCGACAGCCATGAACACTGAAGCTTTCTTT.

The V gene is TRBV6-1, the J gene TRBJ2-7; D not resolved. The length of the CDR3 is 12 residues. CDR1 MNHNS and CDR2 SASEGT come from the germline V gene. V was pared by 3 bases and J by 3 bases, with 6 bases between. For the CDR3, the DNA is TGTGCCAGCAGTGATAACGGCTACGAGCAGTACTTC. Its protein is CASSDNGYEQYF.

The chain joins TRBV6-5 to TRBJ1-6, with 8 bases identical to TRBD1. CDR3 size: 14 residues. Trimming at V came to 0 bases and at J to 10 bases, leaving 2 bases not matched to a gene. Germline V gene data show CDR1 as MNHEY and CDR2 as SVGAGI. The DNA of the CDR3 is TGTGCCAGCAGTTACTCGGGACAGGCGTCACCCCTCCACTTT. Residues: CASSYSGQASPLHF.

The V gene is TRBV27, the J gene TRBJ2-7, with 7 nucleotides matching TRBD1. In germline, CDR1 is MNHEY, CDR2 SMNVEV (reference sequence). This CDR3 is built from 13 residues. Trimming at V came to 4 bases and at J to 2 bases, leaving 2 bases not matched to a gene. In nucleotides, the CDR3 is TGTGCCAGCAGTTCCCAGGGGGCCTACGAGCAGTACTTC. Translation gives CASSSQGAYEQYF.

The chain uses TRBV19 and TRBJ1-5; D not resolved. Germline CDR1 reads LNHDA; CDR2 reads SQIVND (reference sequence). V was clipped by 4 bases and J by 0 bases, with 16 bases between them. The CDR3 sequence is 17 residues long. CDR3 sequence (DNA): TGTGCCAGTAGTAGTATTTCTTACGTCGGTAGCAATCAGCCCCAGCATTTT. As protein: CASSSISYVGSNQPQHF.

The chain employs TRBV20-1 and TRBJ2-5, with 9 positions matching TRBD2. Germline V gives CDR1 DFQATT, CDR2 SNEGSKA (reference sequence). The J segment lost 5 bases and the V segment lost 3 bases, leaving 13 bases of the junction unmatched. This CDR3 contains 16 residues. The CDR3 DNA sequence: TGCAGTGCTAGTGCGGGGGCTAGCGGGATTTCCGAGACCCAGTACTTC. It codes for CSASAGASGISETQYF.

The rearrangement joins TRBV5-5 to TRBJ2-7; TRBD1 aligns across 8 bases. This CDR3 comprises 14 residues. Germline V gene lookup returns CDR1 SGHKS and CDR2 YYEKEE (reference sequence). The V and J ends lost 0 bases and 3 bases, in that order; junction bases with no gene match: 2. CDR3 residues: CASSLAGTGYEQYF. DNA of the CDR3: TGTGCCAGCAGCTTGGCCGGGACAGGCTACGAGCAGTACTTC. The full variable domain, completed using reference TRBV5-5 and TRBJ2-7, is DAGVTQSPTHLIKTRGQQVTLRCSPISGHKSVSWYQQVLGQGPQFIFQYYEKEERGRGNFPDRFSARQFPNYSSELNVNALLLGDSALYLCASSLAGTGYEQYFGPGTRLTVT.

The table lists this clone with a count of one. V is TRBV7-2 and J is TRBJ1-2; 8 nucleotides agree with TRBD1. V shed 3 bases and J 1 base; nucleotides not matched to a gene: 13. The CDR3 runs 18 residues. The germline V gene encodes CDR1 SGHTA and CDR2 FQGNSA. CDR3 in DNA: TGTGCCAGCAGCTTTATCCCCAACAGGGGGGCCTATAACTATGGCTACACCTTC. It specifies CASSFIPNRGAYNYGYTF. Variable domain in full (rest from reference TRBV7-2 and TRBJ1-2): GAGVSQSPSNKVTEKGKDVELRCDPISGHTALYWYRQSLGQGLEFLIYFQGNSAPDKSGLPSDRFSAERTGGSVSTLTIQRTQQEDSAVYLCASSFIPNRGAYNYGYTFGSGTRLTVV.

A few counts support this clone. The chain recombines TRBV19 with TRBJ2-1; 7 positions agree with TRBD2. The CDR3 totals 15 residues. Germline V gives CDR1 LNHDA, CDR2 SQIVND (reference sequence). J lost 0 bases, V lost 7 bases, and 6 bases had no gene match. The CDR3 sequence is CASMLASGSYNEQFF. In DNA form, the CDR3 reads TGTGCCAGTATGCTAGCTAGCGGCTCCTACAATGAGCAGTTCTTC. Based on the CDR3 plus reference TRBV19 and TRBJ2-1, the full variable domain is DGGITQSPKYLFRKEGQNVTLSCEQNLNHDAMYWYRQDPGQGLRLIYYSQIVNDFQKGDIAEGYSVSREKKESFPLTVTSAQKNPTAFYLCASMLASGSYNEQFFGPGTRLTVL.

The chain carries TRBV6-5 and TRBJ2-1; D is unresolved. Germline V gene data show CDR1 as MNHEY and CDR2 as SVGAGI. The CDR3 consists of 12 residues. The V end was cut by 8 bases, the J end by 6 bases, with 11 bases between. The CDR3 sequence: CASDWSGNEQFF. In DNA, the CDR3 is TGTGCCAGCGACTGGTCGGGCAATGAGCAGTTCTTC.

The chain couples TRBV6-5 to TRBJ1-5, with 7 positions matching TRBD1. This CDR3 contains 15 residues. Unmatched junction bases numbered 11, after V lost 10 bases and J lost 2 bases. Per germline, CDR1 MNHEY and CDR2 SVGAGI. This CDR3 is CATAEQGTGNQPQHF. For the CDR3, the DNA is TGTGCCACCGCCGAACAGGGGACTGGCAATCAGCCCCAGCATTTT.

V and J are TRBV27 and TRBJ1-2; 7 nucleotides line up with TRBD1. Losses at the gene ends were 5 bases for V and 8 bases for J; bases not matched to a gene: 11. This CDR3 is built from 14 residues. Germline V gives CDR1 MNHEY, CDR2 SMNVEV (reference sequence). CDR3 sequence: CASSPQTGLGGYTF. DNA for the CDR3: TGTGCCAGCAGTCCGCAGACAGGGTTAGGAGGCTACACCTTC.

CDR3 sequence (DNA): TGTGCCGTAGGACAATTACGAATGGGGAACTACGAGCAGTACTTC. Its protein is CAVGQLRMGNYEQYF. This chain uses TRBV10-3 with TRBJ2-7; TRBD1 might be the D (5 bases). Trimming left V 11 bases short and J 3 bases short, with 23 bases between. This CDR3 is 15 amino acids long. Germline loops: CDR1 ENHRY, CDR2 SYGVKD.

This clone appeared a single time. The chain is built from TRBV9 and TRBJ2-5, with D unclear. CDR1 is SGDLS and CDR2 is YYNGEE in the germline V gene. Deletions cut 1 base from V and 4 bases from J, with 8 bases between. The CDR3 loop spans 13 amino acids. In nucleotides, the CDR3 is TGTGCCAGCAGCGTACGGCCGGGAGAGACCCAGTACTTC. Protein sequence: CASSVRPGETQYF.

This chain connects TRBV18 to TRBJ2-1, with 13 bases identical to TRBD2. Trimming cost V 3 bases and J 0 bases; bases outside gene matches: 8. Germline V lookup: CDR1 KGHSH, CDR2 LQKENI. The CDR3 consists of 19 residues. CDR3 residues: CASSPTSGGSQSSYNEQFF. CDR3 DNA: TGTGCCAGCTCACCGACTAGCGGGGGGTCACAGAGCTCCTACAATGAGCAGTTCTTC.

The chain's CDR3 is CASTISHEQFF. The DNA for the CDR3 is TGTGCCAGCACCATAAGCCATGAGCAGTTCTTC. This rearrangement joins TRBV12-3 or TRBV12-4 to TRBJ2-1; D is ambiguous. CDR3 length: 11 amino acids. The germline V and J ends were trimmed by 7 bases and 8 bases, with 9 bases remaining between them.